The 2 T cell receptor beta chains reported below all come from one sample, sequenced in a study of T cells in Graves' hyperthyroidism and ophthalmopathy. Template material for amplifying TCR beta CDR3 regions consisted of RNA transcripts. First-round RT-PCR with HTBI primers amplified the TCR CDR3 region. A single record per CDR3 protein comes from TCRdb applying MiXCR to the multiplex PCR reads. The data show under 550,000 distinct CDR3 sequences, approximately 15% seen once. Sequencing input: blood. The source is a woman aged 18-29 years with Graves' hyperthyroidism.

This clonotype has at least ten counts. The rearrangement links TRBV20-1 to TRBJ2-7; D is unresolved. The CDR3 loop spans 14 amino acids. The ends were cut back, 3 bases at V and 0 bases at J, with 12 bases in the middle. The germline gives CDR1 DFQATT, CDR2 SNEGSKA (reference sequence). CDR3 loop: CSASPVGFSYEQYF. CDR3 nucleotide sequence: TGCAGTGCTAGCCCGGTGGGCTTCTCCTACGAGCAGTACTTC.

This clonotype has at least ten counts. The chain recombines TRBV30 with TRBJ1-6, with D maybe TRBD1 (5 bases). The CDR3 consists of 13 residues. Trimming stripped 0 bases from V and 11 bases from J, with 11 bases between. Germline-derived CDR1 and CDR2 are GTSNPN and SVGIG (reference sequence). CDR3 residues: CAWSVLAGPPLHF. The CDR3, as DNA: TGTGCCTGGAGTGTACTGGCAGGGCCACCCCTCCACTTT.